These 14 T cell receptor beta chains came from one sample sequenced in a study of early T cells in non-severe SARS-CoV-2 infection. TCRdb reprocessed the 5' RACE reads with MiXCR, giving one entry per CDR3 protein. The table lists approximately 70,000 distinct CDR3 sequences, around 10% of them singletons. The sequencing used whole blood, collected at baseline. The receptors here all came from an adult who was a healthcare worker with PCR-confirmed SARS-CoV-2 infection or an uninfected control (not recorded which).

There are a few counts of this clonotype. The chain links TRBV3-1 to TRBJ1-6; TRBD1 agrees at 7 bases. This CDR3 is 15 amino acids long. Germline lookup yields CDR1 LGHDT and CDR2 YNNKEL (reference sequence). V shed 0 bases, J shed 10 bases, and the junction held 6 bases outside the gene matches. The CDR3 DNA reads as TGTGCCAGCAGCCAAGATGACAGGGAGATGTCACCCCTCCACTTT. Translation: CASSQDDREMSPLHF.

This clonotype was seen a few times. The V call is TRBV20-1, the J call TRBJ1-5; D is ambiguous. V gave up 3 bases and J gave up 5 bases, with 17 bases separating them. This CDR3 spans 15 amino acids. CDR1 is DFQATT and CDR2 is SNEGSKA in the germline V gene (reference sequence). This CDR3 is CSARKGTSIDQPQHF. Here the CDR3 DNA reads TGCAGTGCTAGGAAGGGCACTTCGATTGATCAGCCCCAGCATTTT.

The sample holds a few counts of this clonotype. Written as DNA, the CDR3 is TGTGCCAGCAGCTCACCGGACAGGGTGTCTGGAAACACCATATATTTT. Amino acids: CASSSPDRVSGNTIYF. The rearrangement links TRBV5-4 to TRBJ1-3; TRBD1 agrees at 8 bases. Trimming took 3 bases from V and 1 from J; bases not matched to a gene: 6. Germline CDR1 is SGHNT and CDR2 is YYREEE (reference sequence). The CDR3 has 16 amino acids. Combining the CDR3 with reference TRBV5-4 and TRBJ1-3 gives the whole variable domain ETGVTQSPTHLIKTRGQQVTLRCSSQSGHNTVSWYQQALGQGPQFIFQYYREEENGRGNFPPRFSGLQFPNYSSELNVNALELDDSALYLCASSSPDRVSGNTIYFGEGSWLTVV.

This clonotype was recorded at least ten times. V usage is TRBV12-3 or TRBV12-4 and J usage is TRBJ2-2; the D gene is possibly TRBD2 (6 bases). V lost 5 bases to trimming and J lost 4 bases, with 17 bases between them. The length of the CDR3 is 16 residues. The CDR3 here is CASSLPRGSTTGELFF. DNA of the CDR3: TGTGCCAGCAGTCTCCCTCGGGGGTCGACCACCGGGGAGCTGTTTTTT.

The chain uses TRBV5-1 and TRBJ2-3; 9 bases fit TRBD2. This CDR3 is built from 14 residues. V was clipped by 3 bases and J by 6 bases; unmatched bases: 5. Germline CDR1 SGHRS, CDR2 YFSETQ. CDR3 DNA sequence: TGCGCCAGCAGCTCAATAGCGGGGGCCGATACGCAGTATTTT. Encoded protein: CASSSIAGADTQYF.

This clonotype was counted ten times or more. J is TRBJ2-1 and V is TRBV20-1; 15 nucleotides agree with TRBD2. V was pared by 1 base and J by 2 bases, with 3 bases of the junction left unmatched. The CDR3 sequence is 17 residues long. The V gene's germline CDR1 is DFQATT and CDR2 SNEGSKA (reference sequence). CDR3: CSARGTSGGATYNEQFF. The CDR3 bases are TGCAGTGCTAGAGGGACTAGCGGGGGGGCCACCTACAATGAGCAGTTCTTC.

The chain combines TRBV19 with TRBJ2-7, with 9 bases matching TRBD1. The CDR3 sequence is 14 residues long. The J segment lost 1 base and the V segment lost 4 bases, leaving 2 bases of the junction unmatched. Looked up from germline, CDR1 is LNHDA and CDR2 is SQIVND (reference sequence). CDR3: CASSTGTGSYEQYF. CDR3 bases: TGTGCCAGTAGTACCGGGACAGGGTCCTACGAGCAGTACTTC.

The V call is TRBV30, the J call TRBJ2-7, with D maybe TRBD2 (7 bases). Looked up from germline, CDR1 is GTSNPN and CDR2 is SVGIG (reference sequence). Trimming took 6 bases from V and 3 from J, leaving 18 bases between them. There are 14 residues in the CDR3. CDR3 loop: CACHLGGAIYEQYF. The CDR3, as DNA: TGTGCCTGTCATTTAGGGGGGGCTATCTACGAGCAGTACTTC.

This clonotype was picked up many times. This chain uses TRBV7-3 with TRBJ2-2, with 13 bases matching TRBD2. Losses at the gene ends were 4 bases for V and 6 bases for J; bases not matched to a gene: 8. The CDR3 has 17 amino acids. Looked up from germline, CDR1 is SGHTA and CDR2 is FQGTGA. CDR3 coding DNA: TGTGCCAGCAGCTCCCCCGCCGGGACTAGCGGGGCCGGGGAGCTGTTTTTT. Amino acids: CASSSPAGTSGAGELFF.

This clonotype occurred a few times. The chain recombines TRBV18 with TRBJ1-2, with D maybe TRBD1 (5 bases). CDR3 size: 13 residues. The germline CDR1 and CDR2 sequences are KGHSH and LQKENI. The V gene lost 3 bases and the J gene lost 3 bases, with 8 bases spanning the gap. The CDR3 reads CASSPGQHYGYTF. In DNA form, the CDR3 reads TGTGCCAGCTCACCCGGACAACACTATGGCTACACCTTC.

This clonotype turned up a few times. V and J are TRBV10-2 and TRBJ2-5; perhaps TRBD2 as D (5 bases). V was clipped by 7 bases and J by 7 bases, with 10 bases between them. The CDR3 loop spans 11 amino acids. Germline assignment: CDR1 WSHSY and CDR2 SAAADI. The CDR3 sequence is CASTPRGTQYF. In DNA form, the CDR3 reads TGCGCCAGCACCCCTCGGGGGACCCAGTACTTC.

CDR3 sequence reads: CASSQLGRTSYEQYF. The CDR3 coding sequence is TGTGCCAGCAGCCAATTAGGCAGGACCTCCTACGAGCAGTACTTC. The chain joins TRBV3-1 to TRBJ2-7; unclear D gene. The V gene lost 2 bases and the J gene lost 0 bases, with 11 bases spanning the gap. Germline CDR1 is LGHDT and CDR2 is YNNKEL (reference sequence). The CDR3 sequence is 15 residues long.

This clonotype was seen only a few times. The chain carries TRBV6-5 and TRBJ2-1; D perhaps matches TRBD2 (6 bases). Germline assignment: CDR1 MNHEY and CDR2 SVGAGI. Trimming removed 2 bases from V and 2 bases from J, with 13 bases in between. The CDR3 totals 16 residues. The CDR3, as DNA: TGTGCCAGCAGTTACGGAGGGATAGGGGCCTACAATGAGCAGTTCTTC. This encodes CASSYGGIGAYNEQFF.

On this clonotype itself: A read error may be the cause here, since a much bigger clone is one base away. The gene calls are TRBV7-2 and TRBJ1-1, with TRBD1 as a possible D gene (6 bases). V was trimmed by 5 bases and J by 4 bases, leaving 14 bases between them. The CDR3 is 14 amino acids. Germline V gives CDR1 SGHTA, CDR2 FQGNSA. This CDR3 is CASSPQGVGTEAFF. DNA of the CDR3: TGTGCCAGCAGCCCACAGGGAGTGGGCACTGAAGCTTTCTTT. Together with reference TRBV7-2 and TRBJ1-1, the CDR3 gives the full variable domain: GAGVSQSPSNKVTEKGKDVELRCDPISGHTALYWYRQSLGQGLEFLIYFQGNSAPDKSGLPSDRFSAERTGGSVSTLTIQRTQQEDSAVYLCASSPQGVGTEAFFGQGTRLTVV.